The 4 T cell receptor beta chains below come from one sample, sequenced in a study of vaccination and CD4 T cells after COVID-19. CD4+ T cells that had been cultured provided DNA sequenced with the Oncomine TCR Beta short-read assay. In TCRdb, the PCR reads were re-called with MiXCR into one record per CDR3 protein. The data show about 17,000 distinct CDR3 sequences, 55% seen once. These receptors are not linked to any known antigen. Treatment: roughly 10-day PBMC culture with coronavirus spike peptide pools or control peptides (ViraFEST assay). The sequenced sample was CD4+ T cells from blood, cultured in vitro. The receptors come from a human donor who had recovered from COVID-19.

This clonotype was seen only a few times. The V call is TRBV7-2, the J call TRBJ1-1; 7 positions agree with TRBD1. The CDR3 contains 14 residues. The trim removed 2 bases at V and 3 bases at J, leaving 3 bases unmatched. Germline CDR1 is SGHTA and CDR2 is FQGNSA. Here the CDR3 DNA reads TGTGCCAGCAGCTTAAGGGGGCAGGACACTGAAGCTTTCTTT. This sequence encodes CASSLRGQDTEAFF.

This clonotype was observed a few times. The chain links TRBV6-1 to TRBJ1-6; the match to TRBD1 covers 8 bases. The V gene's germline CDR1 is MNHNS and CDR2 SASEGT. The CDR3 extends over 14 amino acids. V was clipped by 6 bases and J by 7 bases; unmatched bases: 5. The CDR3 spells CASRPGQVNSPLHF. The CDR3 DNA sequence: TGTGCCAGCAGGCCGGGACAGGTGAATTCACCCCTCCACTTT.

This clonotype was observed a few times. Here the CDR3 reads CASIPTWATKRNTIYF. DNA of the CDR3: TGTGCCAGCATCCCCACTTGGGCCACGAAGAGAAACACCATATATTTT. The V call is TRBV6-4, the J call TRBJ1-3; no reliable D call. Trimming shortened V by 7 bases and J by 5 bases, and 21 bases separated the two germline ends. Looked up from germline, CDR1 is MRHNA and CDR2 is SNTAGT. The CDR3 totals 16 residues.

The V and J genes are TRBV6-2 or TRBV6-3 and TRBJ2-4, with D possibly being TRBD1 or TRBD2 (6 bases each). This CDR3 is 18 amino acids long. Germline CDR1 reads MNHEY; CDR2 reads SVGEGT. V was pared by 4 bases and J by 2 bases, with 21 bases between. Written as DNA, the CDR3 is TGTGCCAGCAGTTTACAGGGACTTATTACGAGGTCCAAAAACATTCAGTACTTC. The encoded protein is CASSLQGLITRSKNIQYF.